These 30 T cell receptor beta chains originate from one sample sequenced in a study of T-cell reconstitution after alpha-beta-depleted transplantation in children. Molecular barcoding with unique molecular identifiers was used for the TCRbeta library. Each CDR3 protein is one row after TCRdb ran MiXCR on the PCR reads. The sample lists roughly 52,000 distinct CDR3 sequences, about 5% occurring once. The sequenced sample was PBMCs, mostly from graft donor cells, obtained 60 days after TCRalphabeta/CD19-depleted stem cell transplant. Receptors originate from a female patient between 2 and 10 years old who had a stem cell transplant for aplastic anemia, so the T cells may come from the graft donor.

This clonotype showed up just once. V and J are TRBV6-1 and TRBJ1-3; D gene uncertain. V lost 3 bases to trimming and J lost 0 bases, with 6 bases between them. CDR3 size: 14 residues. Germline V gene sequence: CDR1 MNHNS, CDR2 SASEGT. CDR3 bases: TGTGCCAGCAGTGAGGCGGGCTCTGGAAACACCATATATTTT. Protein product: CASSEAGSGNTIYF.

V and J are TRBV5-1 and TRBJ2-2; D not certain. The ends were cut back, 0 bases at V and 1 base at J, with 4 bases in the middle. This CDR3 contains 14 residues. Per the germline V gene, CDR1 is SGHRS and CDR2 is YFSETQ. The CDR3 loop is CASSLAGNTGELFF. Here the CDR3 DNA reads TGCGCCAGCAGCTTGGCAGGGAACACCGGGGAGCTGTTTTTT.

This clonotype was found a few times. This sequence joins TRBV18 and TRBJ2-1; 10 bases line up with TRBD2. The trim removed 1 base at V and 7 bases at J, leaving 10 bases unmatched. From germline, CDR1 is KGHSH and CDR2 LQKENI. The length of the CDR3 is 17 residues. This CDR3 reads CASSPQGLARVWNEQFF. The CDR3 bases are TGTGCCAGCTCACCACAGGGACTAGCGAGGGTGTGGAATGAGCAGTTCTTC.

This clonotype was picked up a small number of times. V and J are TRBV24-1 and TRBJ1-5; TRBD1 is a possible D gene (5 bases). The CDR3 covers 13 residues. V dropped 5 bases and J dropped 4 bases, with 8 bases sitting between them. The germline gives CDR1 KGHDR, CDR2 SFDVKD. CDR3 sequence reads: CATSAWGNQPQHF. The CDR3 DNA is TGTGCCACCAGTGCCTGGGGGAATCAGCCCCAGCATTTT.

V is TRBV5-5 and J is TRBJ2-2; weak D call: TRBD2 (5 bases). Germline V lookup: CDR1 SGHKS, CDR2 YYEKEE (reference sequence). The CDR3 spans 15 residues. Between the trimmed V and J ends, which lost 0 bases and 1 base, there was a span of 7 bases. CDR3 DNA: TGTGCCAGCAGCTTGGCCGGGGAGAACACCGGGGAGCTGTTTTTT. Translating gives CASSLAGENTGELFF.

This clonotype was recorded many times. The chain links TRBV28 to TRBJ2-7; 9 positions match TRBD1. V shed 2 bases, J shed 5 bases, and the junction held 13 bases outside the gene matches. Per the germline V gene, CDR1 is MDHEN and CDR2 is SYDVKM. The CDR3 length is 17 residues. In nucleotides, the CDR3 is TGTGCCAGCAGTTTACGCCCCCGGGACAGGGTCAACAACGAGCAGTACTTC. It specifies CASSLRPRDRVNNEQYF.

This clonotype was counted only a few times. DNA for the CDR3: TGTGCCAGCAGTTTAGCGGGGACAGGGGGGCCCCAAGAGACCCAGTACTTC. Residues: CASSLAGTGGPQETQYF. The chain is built from TRBV27 and TRBJ2-5; TRBD1 aligns across 11 bases. V gave up 2 bases and J gave up 1 base; unmatched junction bases: 6. The germline CDR1 and CDR2 sequences are MNHEY and SMNVEV (reference sequence). The CDR3 runs to 17 residues.

This clonotype was seen only a few times. The genes are TRBV20-1 and TRBJ2-1; a possible D gene is TRBD2 (7 bases). There are 14 residues in the CDR3. V lost 6 bases to trimming and J lost 7 bases, with 19 bases between them. Germline CDR1 and CDR2: DFQATT and SNEGSKA (reference sequence). CDR3 DNA sequence: TGCAGTGCAGTAGGGGGGGCCTATTTAAATGAGCAGTTCTTC. Protein: CSAVGGAYLNEQFF.

This clonotype was seen repeatedly, ten times or more. The rearrangement joins TRBV7-9 to TRBJ1-2; D unresolved. Germline values: CDR1 SEHNR, CDR2 FQNEAQ (reference sequence). The CDR3 extends over 15 amino acids. V gave up 4 bases and J gave up 2 bases, with 14 bases separating them. CDR3 amino acids: CASSSSGRLNYGYTF. In nucleotides, the CDR3 is TGTGCCAGCAGCTCTAGTGGGCGCTTAAACTATGGCTACACCTTC.

In this sample, this clonotype turned up many times. The chain combines TRBV7-8 with TRBJ2-1; a possible D gene is TRBD1 (5 bases). Germline loops: CDR1 SGHVS, CDR2 FQNEAQ. CDR3 length: 15 amino acids. The V end was cut by 1 base, the J end by 3 bases, with 10 bases between. This CDR3 is CASSLGGTHYNEQFF. CDR3 DNA: TGTGCCAGCAGCTTAGGGGGCACACACTACAATGAGCAGTTCTTC.

The table lists this clonotype with many counts. This chain connects TRBV29-1 to TRBJ2-1; 10 nucleotides match TRBD2. In germline, CDR1 is SQVTM, CDR2 ANQGSEA. The CDR3 contains 17 residues. V trimming: 7 bases; J trimming: 3 bases; junction bases outside the gene matches: 15. The CDR3 DNA is TGCAGCGCCAGGCCCTCGCTAGCGGGGGCCAACTACAATGAGCAGTTCTTC. Its protein is CSARPSLAGANYNEQFF.

This clonotype was seen many times. The chain has TRBV10-3 and TRBJ2-4; 9 bases are shared with TRBD2. CDR3 length: 17 amino acids. Germline V gene data show CDR1 as ENHRY and CDR2 as SYGVKD. V was clipped by 0 bases and J by 2 bases; unmatched bases: 5. The CDR3 reads CAISESPAGGPKNIQYF. The CDR3 DNA follows: TGTGCCATCAGTGAGTCTCCGGCGGGGGGGCCCAAAAACATTCAGTACTTC.

This clonotype has at least ten counts. The rearrangement uses TRBV4-2 and TRBJ2-7; 7 nucleotides align to TRBD2. Germline V lookup: CDR1 LGHNA, CDR2 YNFKEQ. The junction had 11 bases not matched to a gene; V was cut back by 4 bases and J by 5 bases. This CDR3 is built from 15 residues. CDR3 loop: CASSLNGRELNEQYF. The CDR3 DNA follows: TGTGCCAGCAGCCTCAATGGGCGGGAGCTCAACGAGCAGTACTTC.

The sample holds many counts of this clonotype. The rearrangement joins TRBV5-1 to TRBJ2-5; TRBD2 might be the D (7 bases). Germline V lookup: CDR1 SGHRS, CDR2 YFSETQ. The germline V and J ends were trimmed by 0 bases and 4 bases, with 10 bases remaining between them. The CDR3 spans 14 residues. The CDR3 nucleotides are TGCGCCAGCAGCTTGGAGGGGGGGGGAGAGACCCAGTACTTC. It is translated as CASSLEGGGETQYF.

This clonotype has ten or more counts. V is TRBV2 and J is TRBJ2-7, with D perhaps given as TRBD1 or TRBD2 (5 bases each). In germline, CDR1 is SNHLY, CDR2 FYNNEI. V was shortened by 0 bases and J by 3 bases, with 15 bases between the two germline ends. This CDR3 comprises 16 residues. CDR3 DNA sequence: TGTGCCAGCAGTGAAGCGAGGGCAGGGAATCTCTACGAGCAGTACTTC. Translated: CASSEARAGNLYEQYF. The full variable domain, rest sourced from reference TRBV2 and TRBJ2-7, is EPEVTQTPSHQVTQMGQEVILRCVPISNHLYFYWYRQILGQKVEFLVSFYNNEISEKSEIFDDQFSVERPDGSNFTLKIRSTKLEDSAMYFCASSEARAGNLYEQYFGPGTRLTVT.

This clonotype was counted once. One junction end does not reproduce the germline sequence, and a read error may be involved. The gene calls are TRBV14 and TRBJ2-5; 7 bases agree with TRBD1. Germline CDR1 SGHDN, CDR2 FVKESK. The CDR3 spans 15 residues. The CDR3 protein is CPSSQRGLRGETQYF. The CDR3 region has the DNA TGTCCCAGCAGCCAACGGGGCCTCAGGGGGGAGACCCAGTACTTC. The whole variable domain, filled in from reference TRBV14 and TRBJ2-5, reads EAGVTQFPSHSVIEKGQTVTLRCDPISGHDNLYWYRRVMGKEIKFLLHFVKESKQDESGMPNNRFLAERTGGTYSTLKVQPAELEDSGVYFCPSSQRGLRGETQYFGPGTRLLVL.

This clonotype was seen repeatedly, ten times or more. The CDR3 region is CATSDPTGQGADTQYF. CDR3 nucleotides: TGTGCCACCAGTGACCCCACGGGACAGGGGGCAGATACGCAGTATTTT. V usage is TRBV24-1 and J usage is TRBJ2-3; 11 bases line up with TRBD1. The CDR3 totals 16 residues. With 4 bases clipped from V and 4 bases from J, the junction kept 6 bases outside the gene matches. Germline V gene sequence: CDR1 KGHDR, CDR2 SFDVKD.

At least ten counts were recorded for this clonotype. V is TRBV9 and J is TRBJ1-2; 7 nucleotides align to TRBD1. Per the germline V gene, CDR1 is SGDLS and CDR2 is YYNGEE. This CDR3 spans 15 amino acids. V trimming: 3 bases; J trimming: 4 bases; junction bases outside the gene matches: 9. Here the CDR3 reads CASSAGTEKVYGYTF. CDR3 sequence (DNA): TGTGCCAGCAGCGCCGGGACAGAGAAAGTCTATGGCTACACCTTC.

This clonotype was detected many times. CDR3: CASSLSDRAEAFF. The CDR3 DNA reads TGTGCCAGTAGTTTATCAGACAGGGCTGAAGCTTTCTTT. The chain recombines TRBV19 with TRBJ1-1, with 7 bases aligning to TRBD1. Germline CDR1 LNHDA, CDR2 SQIVND (reference sequence). This CDR3 comprises 13 residues. V lost 5 bases and J lost 6; bases outside the gene matches: 6.

The sample holds many counts of this clonotype. This chain connects TRBV19 to TRBJ2-5, with a tentative D call TRBD2 (5 bases). The V end lost 4 bases, the J end lost 4 bases, and 13 bases lay between the germline ends. The CDR3 runs to 14 residues. Germline CDR1 is LNHDA and CDR2 is SQIVND (reference sequence). The CDR3 here is CASSKSWGAETQYF. The CDR3 DNA reads as TGTGCCAGTAGTAAGTCCTGGGGAGCAGAGACCCAGTACTTC.

This clonotype showed up many times. The chain employs TRBV20-1 and TRBJ2-7; D gene ambiguous. Looked up from germline, CDR1 is DFQATT and CDR2 is SNEGSKA (reference sequence). Trimming stripped 6 bases from V and 2 bases from J, with 14 bases between. CDR3 length equals 13 residues. CDR3 residues: CSADDKGTYEQYF. The CDR3 nucleotides are TGCAGTGCCGACGATAAGGGCACCTACGAGCAGTACTTC.

The table lists this clonotype with many counts. The chain couples TRBV18 to TRBJ2-5; D gene ambiguous. This CDR3 comprises 15 residues. V gave up 1 base and J gave up 5 bases, with 14 bases separating them. Germline V gene data show CDR1 as KGHSH and CDR2 as LQKENI. The CDR3 is CASSPRGLLTETQYF. Here the CDR3 DNA reads TGTGCCAGCTCACCACGAGGCCTTCTGACGGAGACCCAGTACTTC.

This clonotype was observed at least ten times. The rearrangement joins TRBV20-1 to TRBJ2-7; 11 positions agree with TRBD1. J gave up 6 bases and V 2 bases, and 6 bases lay outside the gene matches. This CDR3 contains 14 residues. CDR1 is DFQATT, CDR2 SNEGSKA, per germline (reference sequence). The CDR3 region is CSARYGTGGVEQYF. The DNA for the CDR3 is TGCAGTGCTAGATACGGGACAGGGGGAGTCGAGCAGTACTTC.

This clonotype came up many times. The chain employs TRBV5-1 and TRBJ2-6; D is undetermined. The CDR3 contains 19 residues. V shed 1 base and J shed 1 base, with 18 bases lying between them. The germline CDR1 and CDR2 sequences are SGHRS and YFSETQ. The CDR3 sequence: CASSLLGPEVPSGANVLTF. In nucleotides, the CDR3 is TGCGCCAGCAGCTTGCTCGGTCCTGAAGTGCCATCTGGGGCCAACGTCCTGACTTTC.

This clonotype was observed at least ten times. V gene TRBV10-3 combines with J gene TRBJ1-3, with D tentatively TRBD1 (6 bases). Trimming removed 2 bases at V and 4 bases at J, with 9 bases between. CDR1 ENHRY and CDR2 SYGVKD come from the germline V gene. CDR3 length: 14 amino acids. CDR3 coding DNA: TGTGCCATCAGTGAGAAAACAGGGGGAAACACCATATATTTT. Its protein is CAISEKTGGNTIYF.

V gene TRBV18 combines with J gene TRBJ2-5; TRBD2 matches 11 bases. The germline V gene encodes CDR1 KGHSH and CDR2 LQKENI. V lost 6 bases and J lost 3; bases outside the gene matches: 6. This CDR3 comprises 15 residues. The DNA of the CDR3 is TGTGCCAGCTCGTCACTAGCGGGGGCCGAAGAGACCCAGTACTTC. It codes for CASSSLAGAEETQYF.

This clonotype was counted a few times. The gene calls are TRBV11-2 and TRBJ2-3; D is perhaps TRBD2 (6 bases). CDR1 and CDR2 (germline): SGHAT, FQNNGV. This CDR3 spans 14 amino acids. V lost 0 bases and J 4 bases, leaving 8 bases between the germline ends. This CDR3 reads CASSLDRESDTQYF. The CDR3 DNA follows: TGTGCCAGCAGCTTAGATCGGGAGTCAGATACGCAGTATTTT.

The chain is built from TRBV14 and TRBJ2-1, with D perhaps matching TRBD2 (5 bases). Germline V gene data show CDR1 as SGHDN and CDR2 as FVKESK. This CDR3 region has 14 residues. Trimming took off 4 bases at V and 1 base at J, with 8 bases between the two ends. CDR3 sequence (DNA): TGTGCCAGCAGCCTAGCGTATTCCTACAATGAGCAGTTCTTC. This gives the protein CASSLAYSYNEQFF.

This clonotype came up many times. V and J are TRBV11-2 and TRBJ2-1; tentative D call: TRBD2 (5 bases). Trimming removed 3 bases at V and 4 bases at J, with 13 bases between. The CDR3 covers 15 residues. Germline CDR1 and CDR2: SGHAT and FQNNGV. CDR3 DNA: TGTGCCAGCAGCTTCGAGGGCTTGGTTTACAATGAGCAGTTCTTC. Translated: CASSFEGLVYNEQFF. The whole variable domain, filled in from reference TRBV11-2 and TRBJ2-1, reads EAGVAQSPRYKIIEKRQSVAFWCNPISGHATLYWYQQILGQGPKLLIQFQNNGVVDDSQLPKDRFSAERLKGVDSTLKIQPAKLEDSAVYLCASSFEGLVYNEQFFGPGTRLTVL.

This clonotype was seen a handful of times. The chain couples TRBV2 to TRBJ2-6; unclear D gene. CDR3 length equals 16 residues. Germline V lookup: CDR1 SNHLY, CDR2 FYNNEI. V gave up 5 bases and J gave up 0 bases, with 11 bases separating them. The CDR3 nucleotides are TGTGCCAGCAGTTGGACGGCGAGCTCTGGGGCCAACGTCCTGACTTTC. Amino acids: CASSWTASSGANVLTF.